One and the same sample provided the 16 T cell receptor beta chains below, sequenced in a study of OX40 agonist ivuxolimab in advanced cancers. The data were produced by immunoSEQ multiplex PCR, yet TCRdb's version contains in-frame clones alone and is incomplete. The sample lists 65,000 to 75,000 clones, around 87% seen once, with about 3.9% in the top ten. Sequenced here: CD4+ or CD8+ T cells sorted from blood, sampled in a trial of the OX40 agonist ivuxolimab. These receptors were obtained from an adult with an advanced solid tumor such as melanoma, head and neck, liver or kidney cancer.

The genes are TRBV6-4 and TRBJ1-1; 9 bases line up with TRBD1. The V gene end was trimmed by 6 bases and the J gene end by 2 bases; junction bases not matched to a gene: 4. Germline V gene sequence: CDR1 MRHNA, CDR2 SNTAGT. The CDR3 runs 14 residues. The CDR3 DNA follows: TGTGCCAGCAGACCGACAGGGGGTAACACTGAAGCTTTCTTT. This sequence encodes CASRPTGGNTEAFF.

CDR3 protein: CASSPAGGQNYGYTF. Written as DNA, the CDR3 is TGTGCCAGCAGCCCAGCGGGGGGCCAAAACTATGGCTACACCTTC. The rearrangement joins TRBV7-2 to TRBJ1-2, with D perhaps matching TRBD1 (6 bases). The CDR3 consists of 15 residues. V was pared by 5 bases and J by 2 bases, with 15 bases between. Germline values: CDR1 SGHTA, CDR2 FQGNSA.

The chain is built from TRBV28 and TRBJ1-5, with 10 bases that match TRBD1. The CDR3 covers 15 residues. Germline V gives CDR1 MDHEN, CDR2 SYDVKM. The ends lost 8 bases at V and 1 base at J; junction bases unmatched: 5. CDR3 in amino acids: CASRDRGYSNQPQHF. The CDR3 region has the DNA TGTGCCAGCCGGGACAGGGGATACAGCAATCAGCCCCAGCATTTT.

This clone was counted a single time. The V call is TRBV18, the J call TRBJ2-3; D not certain. Between the trimmed V and J ends, which lost 1 base and 0 bases, there was a span of 11 bases. The germline gives CDR1 KGHSH, CDR2 LQKENI. This CDR3 has 16 residues. CDR3 sequence reads: CASSPLELLSTDTQYF. For the CDR3, the DNA is TGTGCCAGCTCACCACTCGAGTTGCTAAGCACAGATACGCAGTATTTT.

V and J are TRBV2 and TRBJ2-1; 11 bases line up with TRBD1. This CDR3 is 16 amino acids long. Losses at the gene ends were 4 bases for V and 4 bases for J; bases not matched to a gene: 6. CDR1 SNHLY and CDR2 FYNNEI come from the germline V gene. CDR3 loop: CASSGGGTGGYNEQFF. The DNA for the CDR3 is TGTGCCAGCAGTGGGGGCGGGACAGGGGGGTACAATGAGCAGTTCTTC.

V usage is TRBV7-8 and J usage is TRBJ2-1; 9 nucleotides agree with TRBD2. V lost 1 base and J lost 4; bases outside the gene matches: 5. The CDR3 covers 16 residues. Per germline, CDR1 SGHVS and CDR2 FQNEAQ. The CDR3 DNA follows: TGTGCCAGCAGCTTAGGGATGCTAGCGGGGTACAATGAGCAGTTCTTC. It encodes CASSLGMLAGYNEQFF.

V and J are TRBV28 and TRBJ1-3; D is possibly TRBD1 (6 bases). Trimming removed 6 bases at V and 7 bases at J, with 16 bases between. The CDR3 covers 14 residues. CDR1 and CDR2 from the germline V gene are MDHEN and SYDVKM. DNA for the CDR3: TGTGCCAGCAGCTCGCTCGGGACATCGAACACCATATATTTT. Its protein product is CASSSLGTSNTIYF.

The chain is built from TRBV10-2 and TRBJ2-1, with D unresolved. CDR3 length equals 13 residues. The V gene's germline CDR1 is WSHSY and CDR2 SAAADI. The V and J ends lost 10 bases and 3 bases respectively, with 13 bases between them. DNA of the CDR3: TGCGCCACCGCTCTAGGGAACTACAATGAGCAGTTCTTC. It codes for CATALGNYNEQFF.

The V call is TRBV18, the J call TRBJ2-5, with D hard to call. V was shortened by 0 bases and J by 4 bases, with 9 bases between the two germline ends. CDR1 and CDR2 from the germline V gene are KGHSH and LQKENI. The CDR3 covers 14 residues. The CDR3 loop is CASSPPGLSETQYF. The CDR3 nucleotides read TGTGCCAGCTCACCACCCGGGCTCTCAGAGACCCAGTACTTC.

CDR3 nucleotides: TGTGCCAGCAGCTTGGTGATAGGACTCCAAGAGACCCAGTACTTC. Protein product: CASSLVIGLQETQYF. The chain recombines TRBV5-6 with TRBJ2-5, with D tentatively TRBD2 (5 bases). The CDR3 has 15 residues. The germline V gene encodes CDR1 SGHDT and CDR2 YYEEEE. Deletions cut 0 bases from V and 1 base from J, with 10 bases between. The complete variable domain, with remaining parts taken from reference TRBV5-6 and TRBJ2-5, reads DAGVTQSPTHLIKTRGQQVTLRCSPKSGHDTVSWYQQALGQGPQFIFQYYEEEERQRGNFPDRFSGHQFPNYSSELNVNALLLGDSALYLCASSLVIGLQETQYFGPGTRLLVL.

This chain connects TRBV10-1 to TRBJ1-1; the D gene is possibly TRBD1 (5 bases). There are 15 residues in the CDR3. Trimming took off 3 bases at V and 1 base at J, with 12 bases between the two ends. Germline CDR1 is WNHNN and CDR2 is SYGVQD (reference sequence). The CDR3 loop is CASSDGGARNTEAFF. The DNA for the CDR3 is TGCGCCAGCAGTGATGGAGGGGCTCGGAACACTGAAGCTTTCTTT.

The rearrangement uses TRBV7-9 and TRBJ1-4, with D perhaps TRBD1 (6 bases). The CDR3 is 15 amino acids. The V end was cut by 5 bases, the J end by 5 bases, with 15 bases between. Germline CDR1 and CDR2: SEHNR and FQNEAQ (reference sequence). This chain's CDR3 is CASSLQGTENEKLFF. The CDR3 coding sequence is TGTGCCAGCAGCCTTCAGGGGACCGAGAATGAAAAACTGTTTTTT.

This sequence joins TRBV7-2 and TRBJ1-5; D not resolved. V lost 1 base and J lost 7, with 20 bases in between. In germline, CDR1 is SGHTA, CDR2 FQGNSA. The CDR3 runs 17 residues. CDR3 in amino acids: CASSLVIGRRGEQPQHF. The CDR3 DNA reads TGTGCCAGCAGCTTAGTGATTGGACGGCGAGGAGAACAGCCCCAGCATTTT. The full variable domain, rest sourced from reference TRBV7-2 and TRBJ1-5, is GAGVSQSPSNKVTEKGKDVELRCDPISGHTALYWYRQSLGQGLEFLIYFQGNSAPDKSGLPSDRFSAERTGGSVSTLTIQRTQQEDSAVYLCASSLVIGRRGEQPQHFGDGTRLSIL.

The chain joins TRBV25-1 to TRBJ1-5; weak D call: TRBD1 (6 bases). The CDR3 spans 13 residues. Looked up from germline, CDR1 is MGHDK and CDR2 is SYGVNS. The V end was cut by 5 bases, the J end by 8 bases, with 13 bases between. In DNA form, the CDR3 reads TGTGCCAGCAGTCGGGACACTGATGAGCCCCAGCATTTT. As protein: CASSRDTDEPQHF.

The V gene is TRBV9, the J gene TRBJ2-3; D remains ambiguous. V lost 0 bases and J lost 2, with 7 bases in between. The CDR3 is 14 residues long. CDR1 and CDR2 (germline): SGDLS, YYNGEE. CDR3 sequence reads: CASSVALDTDTQYF. The CDR3, as DNA: TGTGCCAGCAGCGTAGCTCTCGACACAGATACGCAGTATTTT.

This chain links TRBV29-1 with TRBJ1-2; D remains unclear. The CDR3 has 13 residues. CDR1 is SQVTM and CDR2 is ANQGSEA in the germline V gene. The V gene lost 7 bases and the J gene lost 8 bases, with 20 bases spanning the gap. CDR3 bases: TGCAGCGCCTCAAAGGCTCAAAACCCCGGCTACACCTTC. This codes for CSASKAQNPGYTF.